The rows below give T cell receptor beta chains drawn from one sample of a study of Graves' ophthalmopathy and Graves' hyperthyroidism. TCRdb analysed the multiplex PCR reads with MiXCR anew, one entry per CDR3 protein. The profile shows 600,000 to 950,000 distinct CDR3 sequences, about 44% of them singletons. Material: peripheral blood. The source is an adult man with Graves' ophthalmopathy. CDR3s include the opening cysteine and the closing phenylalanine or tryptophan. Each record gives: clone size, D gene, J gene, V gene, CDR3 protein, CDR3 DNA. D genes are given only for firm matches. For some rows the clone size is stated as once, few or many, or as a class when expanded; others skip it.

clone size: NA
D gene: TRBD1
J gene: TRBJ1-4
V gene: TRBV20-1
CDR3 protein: CSARPRQGRDEKLFF
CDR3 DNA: TGCAGTGCTAGACCCCGACAGGGGCGGGATGAAAAACTGTTTTTT

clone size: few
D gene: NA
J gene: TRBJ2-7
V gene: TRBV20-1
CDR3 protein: CSARDRRTSAYEQYF
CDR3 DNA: TGCAGTGCTAGAGACCGACGGACAAGCGCCTACGAGCAGTACTTC

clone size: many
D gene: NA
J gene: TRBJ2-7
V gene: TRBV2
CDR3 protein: CASKTYEQYF
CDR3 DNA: TGTGCCAGCAAGACCTACGAGCAGTACTTC

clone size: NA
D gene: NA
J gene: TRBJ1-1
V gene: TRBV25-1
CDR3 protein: CASSQDLAALEAFF
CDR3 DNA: TGCGCCAGCAGCCAAGATTTAGCCGCACTCGAAGCTTTCTTT

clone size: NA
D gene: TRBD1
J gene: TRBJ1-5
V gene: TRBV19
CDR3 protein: CASSTDRGRDQPQHF
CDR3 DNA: TGTGCCAGTAGTACGGACAGGGGGCGGGATCAGCCCCAGCATTTT

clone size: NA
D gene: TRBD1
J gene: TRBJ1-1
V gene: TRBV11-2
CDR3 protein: CASTQSGYRGNTEAFF
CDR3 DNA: TGTGCCAGCACCCAGTCTGGTTACAGGGGGAACACTGAAGCTTTCTTT

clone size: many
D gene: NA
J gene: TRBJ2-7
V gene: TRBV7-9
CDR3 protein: CASSLDESEQYF
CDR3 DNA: TGTGCCAGCAGCTTAGACGAGTCGGAGCAGTACTTC

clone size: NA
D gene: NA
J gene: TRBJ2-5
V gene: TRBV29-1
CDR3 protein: CSLAGTRETQYF
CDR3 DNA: TGCAGCTTGGCAGGGACCCGGGAGACCCAGTACTTC

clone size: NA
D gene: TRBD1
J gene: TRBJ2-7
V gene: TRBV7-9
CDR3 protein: CASSRDRAPYEQYF
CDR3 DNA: TGTGCCAGCAGCCGTGACAGGGCCCCCTACGAGCAGTACTTC

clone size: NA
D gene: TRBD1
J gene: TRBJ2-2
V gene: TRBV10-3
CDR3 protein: CASSPRRGTGFTGELFF
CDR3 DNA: TGTGCCAGCAGCCCACGCCGCGGGACAGGGTTCACCGGGGAGCTGTTTTTT

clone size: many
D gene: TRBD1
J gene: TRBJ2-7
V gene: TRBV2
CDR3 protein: CASSVDRAVGEQYF
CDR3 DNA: TGTGCCAGCAGTGTCGACAGGGCTGTAGGCGAGCAGTACTTC

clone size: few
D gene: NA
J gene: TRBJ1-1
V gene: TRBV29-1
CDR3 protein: CSVDRRTGGTEAFF
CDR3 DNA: TGCAGCGTAGATCGACGGACCGGGGGCACTGAAGCTTTCTTT

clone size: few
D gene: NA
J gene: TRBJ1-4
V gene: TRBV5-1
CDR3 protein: CASSFLTGSNEKLFF
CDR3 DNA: TGCGCCAGCAGCTTCTTGACAGGCTCAAATGAAAAACTGTTTTTT

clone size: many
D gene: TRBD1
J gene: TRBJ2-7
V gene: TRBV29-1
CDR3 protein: CSVAQGAPHYEQYF
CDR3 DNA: TGCAGCGTTGCACAGGGGGCCCCCCACTACGAGCAGTACTTC

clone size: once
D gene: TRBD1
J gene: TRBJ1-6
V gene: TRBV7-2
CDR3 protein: CASSTTGDSDNSPLHF
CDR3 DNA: TGTGCCAGCAGCACAACAGGGGACAGCGATAATTCACCCCTCCACTTT

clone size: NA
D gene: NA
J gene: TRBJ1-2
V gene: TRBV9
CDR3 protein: CASSDQGNYGYTF
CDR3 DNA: TGTGCCAGCAGTGACCAGGGGAACTATGGCTACACCTTC

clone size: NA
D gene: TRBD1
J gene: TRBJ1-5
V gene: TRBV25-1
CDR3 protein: CASSELRGWTGGLDRYSNQPQHF
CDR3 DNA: TGTGCCAGCAGTGAGTTGAGGGGGTGGACAGGGGGACTCGATCGCTATAGCAATCAGCCCCAGCATTTT

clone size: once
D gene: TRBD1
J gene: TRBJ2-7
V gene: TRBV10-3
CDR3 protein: CASVADRGLYEQYF
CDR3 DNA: TGTGCCAGTGTCGCGGACAGGGGGTTGTACGAGCAGTACTTC

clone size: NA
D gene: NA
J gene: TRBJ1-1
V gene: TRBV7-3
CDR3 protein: CASSPTGTNTEAFF
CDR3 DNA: TGTGCCAGCAGCCCGACGGGGACTAACACTGAAGCTTTCTTT

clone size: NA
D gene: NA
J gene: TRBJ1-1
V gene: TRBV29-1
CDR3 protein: CSLRANTEAFF
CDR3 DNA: TGCAGCTTGAGGGCAAACACTGAAGCTTTCTTT

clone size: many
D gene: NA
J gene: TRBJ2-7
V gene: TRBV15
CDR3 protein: CATSSARVGYEQYF
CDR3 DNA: TGTGCCACCAGCAGTGCCCGGGTCGGGTACGAGCAGTACTTC

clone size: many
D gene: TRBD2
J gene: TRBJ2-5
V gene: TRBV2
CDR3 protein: CASRGTRGPETQYF
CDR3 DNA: TGTGCCAGCAGGGGGACTAGGGGCCCAGAGACCCAGTACTTC

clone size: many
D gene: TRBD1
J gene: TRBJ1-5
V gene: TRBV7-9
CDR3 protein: CASSRTGAGQPQHF
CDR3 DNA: TGTGCCAGCAGCCGCACAGGGGCGGGTCAGCCCCAGCATTTT

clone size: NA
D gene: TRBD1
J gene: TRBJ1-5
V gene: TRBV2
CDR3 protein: CTTSMDRGYNQPQHF
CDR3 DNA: TGTACCACCAGCATGGACAGGGGATACAATCAGCCCCAGCATTTT

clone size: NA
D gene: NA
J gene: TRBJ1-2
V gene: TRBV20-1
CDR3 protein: CSARNQDGSQDGYTF
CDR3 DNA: TGCAGTGCTAGAAACCAAGACGGCTCCCAGGATGGCTACACCTTC

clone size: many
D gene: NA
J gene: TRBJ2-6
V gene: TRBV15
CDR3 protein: CATSRDIIGGSGANVLTF
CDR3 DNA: TGTGCCACCAGCAGAGATATAATTGGGGGCTCTGGGGCCAACGTCCTGACTTTC

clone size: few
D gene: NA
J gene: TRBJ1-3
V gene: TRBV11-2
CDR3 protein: CASATAPGNTIYF
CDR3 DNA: TGTGCCAGCGCGACGGCGCCAGGAAACACCATATATTTT

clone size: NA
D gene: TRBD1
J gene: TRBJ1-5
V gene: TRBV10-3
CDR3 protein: CAISRTGPNQPQHF
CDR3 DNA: TGTGCCATCAGTCGGACAGGGCCAAATCAGCCCCAGCATTTT

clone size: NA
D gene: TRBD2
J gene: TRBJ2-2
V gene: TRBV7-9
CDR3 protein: CASSSGTSITGELFF
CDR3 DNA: TGTGCCAGCAGCTCCGGGACTAGCATCACCGGGGAGCTGTTTTTT

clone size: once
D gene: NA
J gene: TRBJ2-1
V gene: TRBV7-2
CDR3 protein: CASSLQSGDCVF
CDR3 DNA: TGTGCCAGCAGCTTACAGTCGGGGGACTGCGTCTTC

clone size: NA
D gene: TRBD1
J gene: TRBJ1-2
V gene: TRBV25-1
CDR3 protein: CASSGGTVIGYTF
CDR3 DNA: TGTGCCAGCAGTGGAGGGACAGTAATTGGCTACACCTTC

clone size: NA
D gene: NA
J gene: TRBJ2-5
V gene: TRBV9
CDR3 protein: CASSPARPEETQYF
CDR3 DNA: TGTGCCAGCAGCCCAGCCAGACCAGAAGAGACCCAGTACTTC

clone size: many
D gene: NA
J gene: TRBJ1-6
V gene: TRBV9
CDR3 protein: CASSVGAENSPLHF
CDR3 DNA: TGTGCCAGCAGCGTAGGTGCAGAAAATTCACCCCTCCACTTT

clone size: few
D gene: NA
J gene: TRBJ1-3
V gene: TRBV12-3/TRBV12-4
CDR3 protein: CASSLSWDTIYF
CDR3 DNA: TGTGCCAGCAGTTTAAGTTGGGACACCATATATTTT

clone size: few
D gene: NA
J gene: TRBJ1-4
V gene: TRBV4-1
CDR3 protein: CASSQGSREKLFF
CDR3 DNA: TGCGCCAGCAGCCAAGGTTCTAGAGAAAAACTGTTTTTT

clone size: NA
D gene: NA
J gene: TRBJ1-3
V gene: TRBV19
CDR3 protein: CASLTSGAISGNTIYF
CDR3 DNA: TGTGCCAGCTTAACGAGCGGGGCCATCTCTGGAAACACCATATATTTT

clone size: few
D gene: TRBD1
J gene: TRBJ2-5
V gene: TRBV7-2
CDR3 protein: CASSLVGTGNRETQYF
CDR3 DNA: TGTGCCAGCAGCTTAGTCGGGACAGGGAATAGGGAGACCCAGTACTTC

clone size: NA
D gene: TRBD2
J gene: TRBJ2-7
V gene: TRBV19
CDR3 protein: CASSAGGHYEQYF
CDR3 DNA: TGTGCCAGCAGCGCGGGGGGCCACTACGAGCAGTACTTC

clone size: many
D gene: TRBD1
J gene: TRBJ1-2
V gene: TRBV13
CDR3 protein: CASSRDRRAGYTF
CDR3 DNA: TGTGCCAGCAGCCGGGACAGGCGGGCCGGCTACACCTTC

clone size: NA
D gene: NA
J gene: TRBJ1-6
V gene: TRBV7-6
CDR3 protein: CASSAGQIKSSPLHF
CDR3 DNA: TGTGCCAGCAGCGCAGGACAGATCAAGAGCTCACCCCTCCACTTT

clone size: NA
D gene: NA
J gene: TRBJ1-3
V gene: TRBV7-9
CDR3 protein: CASSLGRQEMVF
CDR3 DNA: TGTGCCAGCAGCCTAGGAAGGCAAGAGATGGTGTTT

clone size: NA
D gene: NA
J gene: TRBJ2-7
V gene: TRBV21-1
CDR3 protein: CASSTRTSGIYEQYF
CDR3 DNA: TGTGCCAGCAGCACGAGGACTAGCGGGATCTACGAGCAGTACTTC